Sequencing of this TCR beta chain was carried out in a study of CD8+ T cells in alopecia areata. Reverse transcription of extracted RNA yielded cDNA, which provided the sequencing template. Some clones are missing from TCRdb's copy, which holds only in-frame ones; the method was immunoSEQ multiplex PCR. This table has approximately 200,000 clones, roughly three fifths appearing once. Documented treatment: oral pan-JAK inhibitor, 5-10 mg twice daily. Losses at the gene ends were 1 base for V and 1 base for J; bases not matched to a gene: 11. The CDR3 sequence is 18 residues long. Germline CDR1 SGHTA, CDR2 FQGNSA. This clone was observed a handful of times.

V is TRBV7-2 and J is TRBJ1-1; 8 bases match TRBD1. The material was CD4+ T cells sorted from blood, obtained at week 4, from a patient treated with tofacitinib. The sequence came from a human donor with alopecia areata. For the CDR3, the DNA is TGTGCCAGCAGCTTAGGTCTTGGTCAGGGGGCAGCGAACACTGAAGCTTTCTTT. Translation: CASSLGLGQGAANTEAFF.